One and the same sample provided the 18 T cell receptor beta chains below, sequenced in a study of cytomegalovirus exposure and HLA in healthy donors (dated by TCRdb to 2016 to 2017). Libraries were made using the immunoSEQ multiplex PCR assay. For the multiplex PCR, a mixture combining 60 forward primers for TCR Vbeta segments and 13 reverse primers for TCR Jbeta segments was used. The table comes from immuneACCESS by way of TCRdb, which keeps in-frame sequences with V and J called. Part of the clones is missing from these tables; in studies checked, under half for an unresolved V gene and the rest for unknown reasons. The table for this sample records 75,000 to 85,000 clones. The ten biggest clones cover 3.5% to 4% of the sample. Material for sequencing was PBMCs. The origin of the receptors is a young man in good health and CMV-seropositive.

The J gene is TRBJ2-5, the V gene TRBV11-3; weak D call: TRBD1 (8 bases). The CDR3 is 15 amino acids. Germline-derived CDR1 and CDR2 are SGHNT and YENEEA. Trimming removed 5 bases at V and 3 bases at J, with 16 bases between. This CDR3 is CASSLRTGREETQYF. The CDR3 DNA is TGTGCCAGCAGCCTTAGGACAGGGAGGGAAGAGACCCAGTACTTC.

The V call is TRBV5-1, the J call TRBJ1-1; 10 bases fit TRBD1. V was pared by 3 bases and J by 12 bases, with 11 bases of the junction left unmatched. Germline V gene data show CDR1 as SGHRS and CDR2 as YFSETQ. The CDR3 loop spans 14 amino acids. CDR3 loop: CASSSVGTGEITFF. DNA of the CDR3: TGCGCCAGCAGCTCCGTGGGGACAGGGGAAATAACTTTCTTT.

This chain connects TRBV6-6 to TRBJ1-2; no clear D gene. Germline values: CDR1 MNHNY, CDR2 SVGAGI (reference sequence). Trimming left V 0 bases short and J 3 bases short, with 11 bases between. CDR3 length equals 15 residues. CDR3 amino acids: CASSYSVGAHYGYTF. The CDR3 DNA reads TGTGCCAGCAGTTACTCAGTGGGCGCGCACTATGGCTACACCTTC.

CDR3 protein: CASSIDLAGGDEQYF. The CDR3 nucleotides read TGTGCCAGTAGTATAGATCTAGCGGGAGGGGACGAGCAGTACTTC. This chain connects TRBV19 to TRBJ2-7; 12 nucleotides agree with TRBD2. Looked up from germline, CDR1 is LNHDA and CDR2 is SQIVND (reference sequence). This CDR3 is 15 amino acids long. Germline trimming cut 0 bases from V and 5 bases from J; bases unmatched to any gene: 2.

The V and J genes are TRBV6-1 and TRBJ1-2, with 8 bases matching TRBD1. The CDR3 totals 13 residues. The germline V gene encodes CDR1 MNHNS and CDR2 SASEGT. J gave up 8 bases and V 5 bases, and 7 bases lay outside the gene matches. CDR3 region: CASSRDRRRGYTF. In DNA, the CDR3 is TGTGCCAGCAGTAGGGACAGGCGGCGCGGCTACACCTTC.

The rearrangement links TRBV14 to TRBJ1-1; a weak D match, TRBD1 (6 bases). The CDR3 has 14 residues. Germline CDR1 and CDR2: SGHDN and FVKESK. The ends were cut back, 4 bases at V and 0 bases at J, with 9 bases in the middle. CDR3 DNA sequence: TGTGCCAGCAGCCGAGGACAGTTGAACACTGAAGCTTTCTTT. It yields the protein CASSRGQLNTEAFF. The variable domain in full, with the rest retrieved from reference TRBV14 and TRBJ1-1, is EAGVTQFPSHSVIEKGQTVTLRCDPISGHDNLYWYRRVMGKEIKFLLHFVKESKQDESGMPNNRFLAERTGGTYSTLKVQPAELEDSGVYFCASSRGQLNTEAFFGQGTRLTVV.

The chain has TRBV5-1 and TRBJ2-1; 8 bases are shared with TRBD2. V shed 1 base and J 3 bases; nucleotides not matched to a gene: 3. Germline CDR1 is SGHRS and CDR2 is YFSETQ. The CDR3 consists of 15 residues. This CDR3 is CASSLLRGVYNEQFF. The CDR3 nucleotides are TGCGCCAGCAGCTTGTTGCGGGGGGTCTACAATGAGCAGTTCTTC.

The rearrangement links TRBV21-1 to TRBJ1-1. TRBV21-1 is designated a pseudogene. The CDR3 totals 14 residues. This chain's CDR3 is CASSPSIRNTEAFF. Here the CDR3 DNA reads TGTGCCAGCAGCCCATCTATCCGGAACACTGAAGCTTTCTTT.

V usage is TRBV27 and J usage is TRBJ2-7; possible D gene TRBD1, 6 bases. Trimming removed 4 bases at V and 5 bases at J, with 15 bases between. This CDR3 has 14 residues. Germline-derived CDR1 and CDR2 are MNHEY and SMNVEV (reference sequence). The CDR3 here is CASSSLWGPHEQYF. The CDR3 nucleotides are TGTGCCAGCAGTTCGTTATGGGGGCCCCACGAGCAGTACTTC.

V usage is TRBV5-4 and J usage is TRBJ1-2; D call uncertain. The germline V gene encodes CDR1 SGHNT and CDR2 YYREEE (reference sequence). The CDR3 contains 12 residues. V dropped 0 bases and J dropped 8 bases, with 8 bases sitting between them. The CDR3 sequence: CASSLVREGYTF. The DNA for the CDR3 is TGTGCCAGCAGCTTGGTCCGGGAGGGCTACACCTTC.

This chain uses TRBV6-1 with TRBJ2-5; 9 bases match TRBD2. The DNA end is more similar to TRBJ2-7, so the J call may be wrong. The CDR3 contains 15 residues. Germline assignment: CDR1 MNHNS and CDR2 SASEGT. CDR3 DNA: TGTGCCAGCTCCGAACTAGCGGGCAGCGCCTACGAGCAGTACTTC. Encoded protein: CASSELAGSAYEQYF.

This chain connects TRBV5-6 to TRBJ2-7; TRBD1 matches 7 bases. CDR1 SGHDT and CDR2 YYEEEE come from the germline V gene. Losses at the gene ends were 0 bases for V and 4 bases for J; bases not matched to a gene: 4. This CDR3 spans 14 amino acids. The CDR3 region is CASSLGTGGYEQYF. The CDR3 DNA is TGTGCCAGCAGCTTGGGGACAGGAGGTTACGAGCAGTACTTC.

The CDR3 DNA is TGTGCCAGCAGCTTAGTAACCCACTGGGGCTACACCTTC. This gives the protein CASSLVTHWGYTF. The V gene is TRBV7-9, the J gene TRBJ1-2; D is ambiguous. Trimming removed 1 base at V and 8 bases at J, with 11 bases between. The CDR3 extends over 13 amino acids. Germline loops: CDR1 SEHNR, CDR2 FQNEAQ (reference sequence). The variable domain in full, with the rest retrieved from reference TRBV7-9 and TRBJ1-2, is DTGVSQNPRHKITKRGQNVTFRCDPISEHNRLYWYRQTLGQGPEFLTYFQNEAQLEKSRLLSDRFSAERPKGSFSTLEIQRTEQGDSAMYLCASSLVTHWGYTFGSGTRLTVV.

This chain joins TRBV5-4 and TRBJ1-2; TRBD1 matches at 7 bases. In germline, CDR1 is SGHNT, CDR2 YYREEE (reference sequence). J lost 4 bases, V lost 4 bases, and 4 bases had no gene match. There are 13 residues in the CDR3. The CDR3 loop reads CASSPRDSYGYTF. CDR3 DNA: TGTGCCAGCAGCCCCCGGGACAGCTATGGCTACACCTTC.

The DNA for the CDR3 is TGTGCCTGGAGTGTGAGCGCTAGTAACACTGAAGCTTTCTTT. This sequence encodes CAWSVSASNTEAFF. The rearrangement links TRBV30 to TRBJ1-1, with unresolved D. The CDR3 is 14 residues long. Per the germline V gene, CDR1 is GTSNPN and CDR2 is SVGIG (reference sequence). V was trimmed by 0 bases and J by 2 bases, leaving 10 bases between them.

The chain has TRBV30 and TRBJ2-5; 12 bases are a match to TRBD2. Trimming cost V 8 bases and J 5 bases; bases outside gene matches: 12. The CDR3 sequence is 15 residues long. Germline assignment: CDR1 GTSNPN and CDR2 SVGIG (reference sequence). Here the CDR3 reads CAGMSTSGGPETQYF. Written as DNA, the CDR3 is TGTGCCGGGATGTCGACTAGCGGGGGTCCGGAGACCCAGTACTTC.

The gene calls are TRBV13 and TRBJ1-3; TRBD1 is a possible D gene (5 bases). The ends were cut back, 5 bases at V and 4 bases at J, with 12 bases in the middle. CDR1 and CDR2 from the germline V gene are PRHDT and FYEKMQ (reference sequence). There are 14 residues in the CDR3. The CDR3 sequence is CASSPWTRGNTIYF. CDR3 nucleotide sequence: TGTGCCAGCAGCCCCTGGACACGGGGAAACACCATATATTTT. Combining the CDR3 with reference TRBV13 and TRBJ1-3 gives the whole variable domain AAGVIQSPRHLIKEKRETATLKCYPIPRHDTVYWYQQGPGQDPQFLISFYEKMQSDKGSIPDRFSAQQFSDYHSELNMSSLELGDSALYFCASSPWTRGNTIYFGEGSWLTVV.

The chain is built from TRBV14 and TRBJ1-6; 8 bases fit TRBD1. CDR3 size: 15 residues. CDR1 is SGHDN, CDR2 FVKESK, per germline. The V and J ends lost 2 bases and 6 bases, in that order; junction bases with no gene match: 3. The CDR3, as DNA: TGTGCCAGCAGCCAATACAGGGGGGTTAATTCACCCCTCCACTTT. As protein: CASSQYRGVNSPLHF.